This TCR beta chain was captured in a study of CD8+CD57+ T cells in acquired aplastic anemia (dated by TCRdb to the late 2010s). About the study as a whole: On average, sorted CD4+ and CD8+ cells yielded about 3 ug of extracted DNA, with a range of about 0.18 to 30 ug. CD8+CD57+ expansion was defined as frequency above the mean frequency observed in healthy subjects.

Overall study outcomes, separate from this receptor: Although some 28 CD8+ CDR3 sequences were shared by patients and controls, these sequences appeared highly expressed in patients and within the immunodominant clones of patients. No significant difference in CD8+ Simpson's diversity was found between patients and healthy controls (P=0.060).

Genomic DNA served as template for TCR beta VDJ combination and CDR3 sequence profiling. TCR repertoire sequencing was run on an Illumina HiSeq 2000. Per the source publication's procedure: TRBV/TRBJ rearrangement plots, CDR3 size and DJ length profiles, and Simpson's diversity index were used to assess repertoires. Whichever DNA sequence was most abundant in the deep sequencing data was defined as the immunodominant clone. CDR3 amino acid sequences were checked for sharing between subjects and were compared against published repertoires and the VDJdb database. TCRdb trimmed public reads at Q25 via fastp, called clones via MiXCR and kept in-frame beta chains. Rows matching on CDR3 protein sequence are summarized as one entry with the most common DNA and genes. The V and J calls and clone size come from TCRdb's table, not from the authors' own analysis. This sample lists under 150,000 distinct CDR3 sequences; almost 40% were detected once. Roughly 3% of the sample comes from the top ten.

This clonotype was recorded at least ten times. This receptor's antigen is unknown. It has no much larger one-base neighbor in the sample; base qualities were not kept. The germline V gene (reference sequence) gives CDR1 as SEHNR and CDR2 as FQNEAQ. V is shortened by 7 bases, J by 0 bases, and the region joining them spans 9 bases. From cysteine to phenylalanine, the CDR3 is 14 amino acids long. Only the CDR3 part of the read is kept: 42 bases, read in frame from the first base. Expansion of CD8+CD57+ cells had been shown by flow cytometry in the patients chosen for sequencing. Every patient had a diagnosis of severe acquired aplastic anemia based on International Study of Aplastic Anemia and Agranulocytosis and Camitta criteria. No patient had received any therapy when blood was sampled. In the study, sorted CD4+ and CD8+ blood T cells from patients with severe aplastic anemia and from healthy subjects underwent deep sequencing of TCR repertoires. Patients were enrolled under clinicaltrials.gov protocols 00001620, 01623167, 00001397, 00071045, 00081523 and 00961064 in the USA. Ficoll-Paque density gradient centrifugation was used to isolate peripheral blood mononuclear cells. Before DNA extraction, CD4+ and CD8+ T cells were sorted by FACS or by magnetic beads.

The source is a human donor with aplastic anemia. Material for sequencing was sorted CD4+, CD8+, or CD8+CD57+ T cells (not recorded which) from PBMCs. The chain is made from TRBV7-9 and TRBJ2-2; a confident D gene designation cannot be given. The CDR3 corresponds to CASNKLTNTGELFF. At the DNA level, the sequence is TGTGCCAGCAATAAGCTCACGAACACCGGGGAGCTGTTTTTT. The variable domain in full, with residues beyond the CDR3 obtained from the reference TRBV7-9 and TRBJ2-2 genes, is DTGVSQNPRHKITKRGQNVTFRCDPISEHNRLYWYRQTLGQGPEFLTYFQNEAQLEKSRLLSDRFSAERPKGSFSTLEIQRTEQGDSAMYLCASNKLTNTGELFFGEGSRLTVL.